This is a list of T cell receptor beta chains from one sample in a study of cytomegalovirus exposure and HLA in healthy donors. Only in-frame clones appear in the TCRdb table, and some are missing; sequencing was by immunoSEQ multiplex PCR. The data show about 150,000 clones, around 75% seen once. The sequencing sample was made of PBMCs. The receptors were gathered from a man younger than 30 in good health and CMV-seropositive. The CDR3 runs from the conserved cysteine through the conserved F or W. The order of the fields is clone size, CDR3 length, J gene, V gene, D gene, CDR3 protein, CDR3 DNA. The D gene is left open where the match is weak. Where a row states a size, it is once, few, many or the class of an expanded clone; other rows omit it.

.	14	TRBJ2-7	TRBV27	.	CASSKTGDSYEQYF	TGTGCCAGCAGTAAGACAGGTGACTCCTACGAGCAGTACTTC
.	17	TRBJ1-1	TRBV27	TRBD1	CASSPDRGRAVPGEAFF	TGTGCCAGCAGCCCGGACAGGGGGCGGGCGGTTCCGGGTGAAGCTTTCTTT
.	13	TRBJ2-7	TRBV2	.	CASSFRDSYEQYF	TGTGCCAGCAGTTTTCGGGACTCCTACGAGCAGTACTTC
.	15	TRBJ1-3	TRBV11-2	.	CASSPLAGPGNTIYF	TGTGCCAGCAGCCCCCTGGCGGGCCCTGGAAACACCATATATTTT
.	14	TRBJ2-7	TRBV27	.	CASRLAGSTYEQYF	TGTGCCAGCAGACTAGCTGGGAGTACCTACGAGCAGTACTTC
few	13	TRBJ2-5	TRBV7-2	TRBD1	CASRLDRGETQYF	TGTGCCAGCAGGCTAGACAGGGGGGAGACCCAGTACTTC
.	15	TRBJ2-3	TRBV6-1	TRBD2	CASSEVSGSSDTQYF	TGTGCCAGCAGTGAAGTGAGCGGGAGTTCAGATACGCAGTATTTT
.	15	TRBJ1-4	TRBV30	.	CAWSQNLATNEKLFF	TGTGCCTGGAGTCAGAACCTTGCAACCAATGAAAAACTGTTTTTT
.	17	TRBJ1-1	TRBV5-6	TRBD1	CASSLGTGGWGGTEAFF	TGTGCCAGCAGCTTGGGGACAGGGGGTTGGGGAGGCACTGAAGCTTTCTTT
few	17	TRBJ2-1	TRBV7-8	TRBD2	CASSLFIAGDSYNEQFF	TGTGCCAGCAGCTTATTCATAGCGGGAGACAGTTACAATGAGCAGTTCTTC
.	12	TRBJ2-1	TRBV27	.	CASFGGGGEQFF	TGTGCCAGCTTCGGAGGGGGCGGTGAGCAGTTCTTC
.	14	TRBJ2-7	TRBV5-5	TRBD2	CASSLPSGSHEQYF	TGTGCCAGCAGCTTGCCTAGCGGGAGCCACGAGCAGTACTTC
.	17	TRBJ2-5	TRBV25-1	TRBD2	CASSPPSPLAGAQTQYF	TGTGCCAGCAGTCCCCCTTCCCCGCTAGCGGGAGCCCAGACCCAGTACTTC
.	16	TRBJ2-7	TRBV7-2	TRBD2	CASSLRGASGRYEQYF	TGTGCCAGCAGCTTACGAGGGGCTAGCGGGAGGTACGAGCAGTACTTC
.	12	TRBJ1-1	TRBV10-2	.	CASRVSTGWAFF	TGCGCCAGCAGAGTCAGTACAGGTTGGGCTTTCTTT
.	15	TRBJ2-1	TRBV7-9	.	CASSLAVVTSGEQFF	TGTGCCAGCAGCTTAGCGGTAGTGACCTCGGGGGAGCAGTTCTTC
.	16	TRBJ1-5	TRBV28	.	CASSSYTYYSNQPQHF	TGTGCCAGCAGTTCGTACACCTACTATAGCAATCAGCCCCAGCATTTT